The rows below give T cell receptor beta chains drawn from one sample of a study of graft-versus-host responses after intestinal transplantation. These receptors' antigens are unknown. Assay used: immunoSEQ multiplex PCR; TCRdb lists only in-frame clones, some missing. The sample records some 86,000 clones, around 89% being singletons. Sequenced here: unstimulated CD4+ T cells sorted from spleen or lymph node cells, sampled before transplant. These receptor sequences come from a human donor who was the organ donor for an intestinal transplant. CDR3s include the opening cysteine and the closing phenylalanine or tryptophan. D genes are given only for firm matches. Clone size, where shown, is once, few, many, or a class for clones that have expanded.

TRBD1,TRBJ1-2,NA,TRBV19,TGTGCCAGTAGTCTGGACAGGGGGGATGGCTACACCTTC,CASSLDRGDGYTF
NA,TRBJ1-4,NA,TRBV27,TGTGCCAGCAGTTTAGACAGAAAAAAGCAAAATGAAAAACTGTTTTTT,CASSLDRKKQNEKLFF
NA,TRBJ2-3,NA,TRBV9,TGTGCCTCCCGGAGGGCAGTGGGTTTAGATACGCAGTATTTT,CASRRAVGLDTQYF
TRBD2,TRBJ2-7,NA,TRBV11-2,TGTGCCAGCAGCCTTCTAGCGGGATTCTACGAGCAGTACTTC,CASSLLAGFYEQYF
TRBD1,TRBJ2-7,NA,TRBV10-3,TGTGCCATCAGCGATAGAGGGGGCCTCTCCTACGAGCAGTACTTC,CAISDRGGLSYEQYF
TRBD1,TRBJ2-7,NA,TRBV5-4,TGTGCCAGCAGCCAGGGGGCCTACGAGCAGTACTTC,CASSQGAYEQYF
NA,TRBJ2-7,NA,TRBV11-2,TGTGCCAGCAGCTTTCACTACGAGCAGTACTTC,CASSFHYEQYF
NA,TRBJ2-5,NA,TRBV5-1,TGCGCCAGCAGCTTGGAACCGGGACATGGGGAGACCCAGTACTTC,CASSLEPGHGETQYF
NA,TRBJ1-1,NA,TRBV7-6,TGTGCCAGCAGCTTAGCAACAGCGAACACTGAAGCTTTCTTT,CASSLATANTEAFF
NA,TRBJ2-7,NA,TRBV9,TGTGCCAGCAGCGTTGGAGGATCCGAGCAGTACTTC,CASSVGGSEQYF
NA,TRBJ1-1,NA,TRBV11-3,TGTGCCAGCAGCTTAGGGGAGAGGGCAGGTAACACTGAAGCTTTCTTT,CASSLGERAGNTEAFF
NA,TRBJ2-5,NA,TRBV6-1,TGTGCCAGCAGTCCCGACTGGAGCGGGGAGACCCAGTACTTC,CASSPDWSGETQYF
NA,TRBJ1-1,NA,TRBV21-1,TGTGCCAGCAGCACCCGGGAGGGGTTTTTGAACACTGAAGCTTTCTTT,CASSTREGFLNTEAFF
TRBD1,TRBJ1-5,NA,TRBV6-5,TGTGCCAGCAGCAAGGACAGGGGTCAGCCCCAGCATTTT,CASSKDRGQPQHF
NA,TRBJ1-3,NA,TRBV7-2,TGTGCCAGCAGCTTAGGGATCGGGACTGCGGCCACCATATATTTT,CASSLGIGTAATIYF
NA,TRBJ2-5,NA,TRBV28,TGTGCCAGCATCCAGAGGCAGCGCTATGGGGAGACCCAGTACTTC,CASIQRQRYGETQYF
NA,TRBJ1-1,NA,TRBV7-9,TGTGCCAGCACCAAACTGACAGGAGGCACTGAAGCTTTCTTT,CASTKLTGGTEAFF
TRBD2,TRBJ2-3,NA,TRBV18,TGTGCCAGCTCACCTCCGGGACTAGCGGGTCCGGATACGCAGTATTTT,CASSPPGLAGPDTQYF
TRBD2,TRBJ2-7,NA,TRBV28,TGTGCCAGCACTAGCGGGGCCTACGAGCAGTACTTC,CASTSGAYEQYF
NA,TRBJ1-1,NA,TRBV6-6,TGTGCCAGCAGGCAACCTTCAGTGAACACTGAAGCTTTCTTT,CASRQPSVNTEAFF
NA,TRBJ1-2,once,TRBV18,TGTGCCAGCTCACAAGAAAGACAATACCTCTCGCTATATGGCTACACCTTC,CASSQERQYLSLYGYTF
NA,TRBJ2-1,NA,TRBV10-1,TGCGCCAGTATACAGGGAAATGAGCAGTTCTTC,CASIQGNEQFF
NA,TRBJ2-3,NA,TRBV5-1,TGCGCCAGCAGCTTCCAAGGGGGTCCAGATACGCAGTATTTT,CASSFQGGPDTQYF
NA,TRBJ1-2,NA,TRBV28,TGTGCCAGCACAGGGGCCCCTCAGGGGGGCTACACCTTC,CASTGAPQGGYTF
NA,TRBJ2-7,NA,TRBV5-1,TGCGCCAGCAGCTTGGCCGGGGTGAACCCCCCCTACGAGCAGTACTTC,CASSLAGVNPPYEQYF
TRBD1,TRBJ1-1,NA,TRBV7-6,TGTGCCAGCAGCTTAGGGACAGGGCCCACTGAAGCTTTCTTT,CASSLGTGPTEAFF
TRBD1,TRBJ2-3,NA,TRBV15,TGTGCCACCAGCAGAGAATTACAGGGGTTGGATACGCAGTATTTT,CATSRELQGLDTQYF
TRBD1,TRBJ2-3,NA,TRBV5-4,TGTGCCAGCAGCCTAGGACAGGGCACGCTAAATACGCAGTATTTT,CASSLGQGTLNTQYF
NA,TRBJ1-1,NA,TRBV27,TGTGCCAGCTCGAGGCTGAACACTGAAGCTTTCTTT,CASSRLNTEAFF
NA,TRBJ2-3,few,TRBV27,TGTGCCAGCAGTTTAGATCACAGTACGCAGTATTTT,CASSLDHSTQYF
NA,TRBJ2-3,NA,TRBV2,TGTGCCAGCAGTGGCCTAGTGGGCACAGATACGCAGTATTTT,CASSGLVGTDTQYF
NA,TRBJ2-4,NA,TRBV7-2,TGTGCCAGCAGCTTACGAGAGATTGGCATTCAGTACTTC,CASSLREIGIQYF
NA,TRBJ2-1,NA,TRBV5-6,TGTGCCAGCAGCCTGGGGGGGCGCCACGGGGATGAGCAGTTCTTC,CASSLGGRHGDEQFF
TRBD1,TRBJ1-4,NA,TRBV6-1,TGTGCCAGCAGTGAAGTTAAGGGGGCGGGCGAAAAACTGTTTTTT,CASSEVKGAGEKLFF
TRBD2,TRBJ2-5,NA,TRBV6-1,TGTGCCAGCAGTGAAAGGGGCGGGGGGAGGCTCGAGACCCAGTACTTC,CASSERGGGRLETQYF
NA,TRBJ2-3,NA,TRBV28,TGTGCCAGCAGTGCGAGAGTCTTAGATACGCAGTATTTT,CASSARVLDTQYF
TRBD1,TRBJ1-5,NA,TRBV18,TGTGCCAGCTCACCCGAGACAGGGGCAGGACAGCCCCAGCATTTT,CASSPETGAGQPQHF
NA,TRBJ2-2,NA,TRBV5-6,TGTGCCAGCAGCGTGGGGGGCCTAAACACCGGGGAGCTGTTTTTT,CASSVGGLNTGELFF
NA,TRBJ2-7,NA,TRBV28,TGTGCCAGCAGTCTAGGGTCTAGCGTAGGGGCCTACGAGCAGTACTTC,CASSLGSSVGAYEQYF
TRBD1,TRBJ2-1,NA,TRBV7-9,TGTGCCAGCAGCTTTCTCAGGGGGCCCTACAATGAGCAGTTCTTC,CASSFLRGPYNEQFF
NA,TRBJ1-6,NA,TRBV4-1,TGCGCCAGCAGCCAAGGGAGGGTACCCCTCCACTTT,CASSQGRVPLHF